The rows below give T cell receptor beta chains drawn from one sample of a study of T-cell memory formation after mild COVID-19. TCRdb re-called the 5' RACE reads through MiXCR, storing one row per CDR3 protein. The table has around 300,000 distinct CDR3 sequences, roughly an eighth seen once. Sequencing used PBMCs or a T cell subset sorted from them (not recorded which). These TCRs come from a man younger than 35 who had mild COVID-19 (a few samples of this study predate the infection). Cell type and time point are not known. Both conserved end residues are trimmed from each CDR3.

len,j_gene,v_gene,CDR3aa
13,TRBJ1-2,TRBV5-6,ASSLGRGRVNGYT
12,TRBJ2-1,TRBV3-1,ASKAGGGNNEQF
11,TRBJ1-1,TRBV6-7,ASSSRMATEAF
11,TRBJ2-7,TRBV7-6,ASSSGPPREQY
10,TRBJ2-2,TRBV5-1,AGGANTGQLF
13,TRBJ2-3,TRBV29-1,SVEYLDRPTDTQY
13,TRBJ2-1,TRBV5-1,ASSLALGSHNEQF
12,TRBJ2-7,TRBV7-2,ASSLGGIRYEQY
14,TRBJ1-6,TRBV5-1,ASSLASLGANSPLH
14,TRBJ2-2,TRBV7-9,ASSSKRARNTGELF
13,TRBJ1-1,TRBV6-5,ASNINVGSSTEAF
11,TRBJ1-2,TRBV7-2,ASSQNWVGGYT
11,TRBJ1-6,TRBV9,ASSVVGNSPLH
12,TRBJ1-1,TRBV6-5,ASSYSNRVTEAF
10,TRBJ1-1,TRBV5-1,ASSFGTGGAF
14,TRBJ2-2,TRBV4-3,ASGDLAGVDTGELF
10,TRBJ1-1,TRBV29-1,SVPGRGRGAF
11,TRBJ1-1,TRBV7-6,ASSPLWGTEAF
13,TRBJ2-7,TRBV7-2,ASSLGVGGAYEQY
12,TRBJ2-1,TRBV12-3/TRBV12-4,ATGHGAGYNEQF
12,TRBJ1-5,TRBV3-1,ASSYTGGNQPQH
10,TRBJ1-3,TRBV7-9,ASSLYDDTIY
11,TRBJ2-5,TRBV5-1,ASSPTGQETQY
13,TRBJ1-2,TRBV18,ASSPRDSHNYGYT
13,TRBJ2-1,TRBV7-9,ASSQLVVAYNEQF
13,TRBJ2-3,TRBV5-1,ASSVSGGVTDTQY
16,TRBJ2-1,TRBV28,ASSLLVWRLAGHNEQF
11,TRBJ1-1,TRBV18,ASSPLEDTEAF
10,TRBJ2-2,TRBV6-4,ASTANTGELF
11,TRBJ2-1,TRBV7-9,AVRGGYYNEQF
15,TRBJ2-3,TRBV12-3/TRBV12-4,ASSSVHGLAGSDTQY
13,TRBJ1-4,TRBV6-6,ASHNAGTGREKLF
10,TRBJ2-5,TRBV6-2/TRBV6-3,ASSPGEETQY
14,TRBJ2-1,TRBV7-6,ASSLVVAGGPNEQF
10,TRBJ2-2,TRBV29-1,SAPGGSGELF
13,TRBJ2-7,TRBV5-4,ASSLGATNPGEQY
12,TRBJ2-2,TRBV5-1,ASSTGVNTGELF
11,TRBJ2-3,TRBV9,ASSVVPPGTQY
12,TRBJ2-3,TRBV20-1,SARAHFSTDTQY
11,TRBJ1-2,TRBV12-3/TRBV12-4,ASSPTGAGGYT
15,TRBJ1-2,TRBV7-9,ASNSGVAGTSNYGYT
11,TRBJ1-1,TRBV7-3,ASSNQGNTEAF
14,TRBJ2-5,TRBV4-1,ASSQERQGLGETQY
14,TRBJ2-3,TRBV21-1,ASSKEDRVVTDTQY
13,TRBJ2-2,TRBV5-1,ASSLIFDNTGELF
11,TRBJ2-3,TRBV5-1,ASSLGTLDTQY
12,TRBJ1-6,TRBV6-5,ASSFPGRYSPLH
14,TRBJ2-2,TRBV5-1,ASSLLAATNTGELF
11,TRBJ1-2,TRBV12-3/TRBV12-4,ASSWSLNYGYT
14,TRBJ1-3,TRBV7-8,ASSLGQGNSGNTIY
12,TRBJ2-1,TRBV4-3,ASSQGLPNGEQF
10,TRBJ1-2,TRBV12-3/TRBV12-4,ASSRQDRWST
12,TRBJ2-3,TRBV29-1,SVLLAGGTDTQY